The next 10 T cell receptor beta chains were all read from a single sample in a study of blood T cell repertoires in COVID-19. Only in-frame clones appear in the TCRdb table, and some are missing; sequencing was by immunoSEQ multiplex PCR. Counted here are a few hundred thousand clones, 65% to 85% occurring once; the ten biggest clones make up about 3.4%. Sequencing input: PBMCs or T cells enriched from blood (not recorded which). Every receptor here comes from a woman between 55 and 75 years old who had recovered from COVID-19.

The chain uses TRBV12-5 and TRBJ2-3; possible D gene TRBD1, 6 bases. This CDR3 has 15 amino acids. Germline values: CDR1 LGHNT, CDR2 FRNRAP. Trimming removed 6 bases at V and 4 bases at J, with 17 bases between. The CDR3 here is CASGPGQYVADTQYF. The CDR3 bases are TGTGCTAGTGGACCCGGACAGTACGTCGCAGATACGCAGTATTTT.

A few counts support this clone. This chain links TRBV9 with TRBJ1-6; D uncertain. Per the germline V gene, CDR1 is SGDLS and CDR2 is YYNGEE. This CDR3 contains 13 residues. V gave up 2 bases and J gave up 9 bases, with 9 bases separating them. The CDR3 DNA reads TGTGCCAGCAGCGTCGACATTTCTTCACCCCTCCACTTT. It specifies CASSVDISSPLHF.

The chain employs TRBV10-3 and TRBJ1-6; 7 nucleotides align to TRBD1. This CDR3 comprises 15 residues. Germline CDR1 reads ENHRY; CDR2 reads SYGVKD. After removal of 7 bases from V and 6 bases from J, the junction contained 9 bases not matched to a gene. The CDR3 reads CAIKPSGQRNSPLHF. In DNA form, the CDR3 reads TGTGCCATCAAGCCATCGGGACAGCGTAATTCACCCCTCCACTTT.

The chain links TRBV15 to TRBJ1-4; D not certain. Germline V gene lookup returns CDR1 LNHNV and CDR2 YYDKDF (reference sequence). V shed 0 bases and J shed 3 bases, with 11 bases lying between them. There are 16 residues in the CDR3. The CDR3, as DNA: TGTGCCACCAGCAGAGATCATGGGAGGGCTAATGAAAAACTGTTTTTT. Protein: CATSRDHGRANEKLFF.

This clone was observed once. This sequence joins TRBV11-2 and TRBJ1-3; 7 nucleotides align to TRBD1. Per the germline V gene, CDR1 is SGHAT and CDR2 is FQNNGV. J gave up 0 bases and V 0 bases, and 8 bases lay outside the gene matches. CDR3 length equals 18 residues. The CDR3 sequence is CASSLDGGQLFSGNTIYF. CDR3 coding DNA: TGTGCCAGCAGCTTAGATGGGGGACAGCTCTTCTCTGGAAACACCATATATTTT.

The chain employs TRBV12-3 or TRBV12-4 and TRBJ2-2; unclear D gene. Trimming left V 6 bases short and J 2 bases short, with 4 bases between. The CDR3 contains 12 residues. The CDR3 spells CASRTNTGELFF. The CDR3 DNA reads as TGTGCCAGCAGGACTAACACCGGGGAGCTGTTTTTT.

In this sample, this clone turned up a few times. This chain connects TRBV19 to TRBJ1-1, with TRBD1 identical over 7 bases. Germline trimming cut 7 bases from V and 10 bases from J; bases unmatched to any gene: 15. CDR1 LNHDA and CDR2 SQIVND come from the germline V gene (reference sequence). CDR3 length: 14 residues. CDR3 nucleotides: TGTGCCAGTACCCCGGACAGGTCCCGAGGTATAGCTTTCTTT. This codes for CASTPDRSRGIAFF.

This sequence joins TRBV7-9 and TRBJ1-2, with TRBD1 matching over 7 bases. From germline, CDR1 is SEHNR and CDR2 FQNEAQ (reference sequence). Trimming at V came to 1 base and at J to 4 bases, leaving 3 bases not matched to a gene. The CDR3 extends over 14 amino acids. This CDR3 is CASSLEGAGYGYTF. In nucleotides, the CDR3 is TGTGCCAGCAGCTTAGAGGGGGCGGGCTATGGCTACACCTTC.

The chain is built from TRBV18 and TRBJ1-5; a possible D gene is TRBD1 (6 bases). In germline, CDR1 is KGHSH, CDR2 LQKENI. The length of the CDR3 is 15 residues. Deletions cut 2 bases from V and 1 base from J, with 9 bases between. The CDR3 loop is CASSPGGRSNQPQHF. The CDR3 DNA is TGTGCCAGCTCACCAGGGGGCCGGAGCAATCAGCCCCAGCATTTT.

The chain combines TRBV6-1 with TRBJ1-1, with a weak D call TRBD1 (6 bases). CDR1 MNHNS and CDR2 SASEGT come from the germline V gene. The CDR3 has 15 amino acids. V gave up 2 bases and J gave up 5 bases, with 15 bases separating them. The CDR3 DNA follows: TGTGCCAGCAGTGAAATGGGGGGGCGGTGGACTGAAGCTTTCTTT. This translates into CASSEMGGRWTEAFF.